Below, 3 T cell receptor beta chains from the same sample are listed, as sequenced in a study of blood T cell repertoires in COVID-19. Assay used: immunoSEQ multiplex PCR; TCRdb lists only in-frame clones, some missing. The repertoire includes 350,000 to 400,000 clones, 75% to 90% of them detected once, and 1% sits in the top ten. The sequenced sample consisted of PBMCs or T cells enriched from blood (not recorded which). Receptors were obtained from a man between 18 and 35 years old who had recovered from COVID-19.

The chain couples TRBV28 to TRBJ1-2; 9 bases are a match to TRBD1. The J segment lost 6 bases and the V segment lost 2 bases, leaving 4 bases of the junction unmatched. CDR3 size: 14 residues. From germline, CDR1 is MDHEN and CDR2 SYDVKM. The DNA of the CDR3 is TGTGCCAGCAGTTTAGGGGGACAGGGTAATGGCTACACCTTC. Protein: CASSLGGQGNGYTF.

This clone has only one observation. The CDR3 DNA is TGTGCCAGCACCCGGGGAGTGGCTGAAGCTTTCTTT. Residues: CASTRGVAEAFF. This chain joins TRBV28 and TRBJ1-1; D gene uncertain. V lost 7 bases and J 6 bases, leaving 12 bases between the germline ends. Germline V lookup: CDR1 MDHEN, CDR2 SYDVKM. CDR3 size: 12 residues.

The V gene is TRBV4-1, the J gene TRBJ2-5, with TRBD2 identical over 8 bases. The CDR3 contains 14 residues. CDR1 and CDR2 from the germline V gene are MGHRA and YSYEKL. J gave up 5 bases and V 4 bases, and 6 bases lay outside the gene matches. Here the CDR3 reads CASSLGTSVETQYF. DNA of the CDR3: TGCGCCAGCAGCCTTGGGACTAGTGTTGAGACCCAGTACTTC.